A single sample is the source of the 3 T cell receptor beta chains below, sequenced in a study of blood T cell repertoires in COVID-19. Generated by immunoSEQ multiplex PCR, the TCRdb table keeps only in-frame clones and is missing some. Here the sample spans hundreds of thousands of clones, 80% to 90% being singletons. Source material: peripheral blood. The receptors come from a woman between 65 and 79 years old with acute or convalescent COVID-19.

Remarks on this clone: Since the CDR3 does not end with the conserved phenylalanine or tryptophan, this likely comes from a read error. This chain joins TRBV7-9 and TRBJ1-2; weak D call: TRBD1 (5 bases). This CDR3 comprises 14 residues. The V and J ends lost 1 base and 5 bases respectively, with 11 bases between them. From germline, CDR1 is SEHNR and CDR2 FQNEAQ (reference sequence). For the CDR3, the DNA is TGTGCCAGCAGCTTAGACGCCTCAGGGTATGGCTACACCCTC. It yields the protein CASSLDASGYGYTL.

The chain joins TRBV10-3 to TRBJ1-2; perhaps TRBD1 as D (5 bases). The germline V and J ends were trimmed by 0 bases and 8 bases, with 13 bases remaining between them. The CDR3 is made up of 14 amino acids. The V gene's germline CDR1 is ENHRY and CDR2 SYGVKD. In DNA, the CDR3 is TGTGCCATCAGTGAGTCGGGGGGGAAGTCGGGCTACACCTTC. As protein: CAISESGGKSGYTF.

The CDR3 DNA sequence: TGTGCCAGCAGCCCGGACAGGGGGTATGGCTACACCTTC. Translating it yields CASSPDRGYGYTF. This chain connects TRBV5-4 to TRBJ1-2, with TRBD1 matching over 10 bases. V was clipped by 4 bases and J by 5 bases; unmatched bases: 2. The CDR3 consists of 13 residues. CDR1 and CDR2 (germline): SGHNT, YYREEE (reference sequence). The full variable domain, completed using reference TRBV5-4 and TRBJ1-2, is ETGVTQSPTHLIKTRGQQVTLRCSSQSGHNTVSWYQQALGQGPQFIFQYYREEENGRGNFPPRFSGLQFPNYSSELNVNALELDDSALYLCASSPDRGYGYTFGSGTRLTVV.